This T cell receptor beta chain was retrieved from a study of blood T cells in healthy people across ages. Study in general: About one barcoded beta molecule was captured per two T cells (by template switching).

This clonotype was recorded at least ten times. CDR1 is SGHAT, CDR2 FQNNGV, per germline. V lost 5 bases to trimming and J lost 7 bases, with 10 bases between them. CDR3 length: 12 amino acids. A sample-barcoded 5' primer and a J-beta primer mix were used in a second PCR of about 7 to 12 cycles. TCRdb reanalysed the 5' RACE reads using MiXCR and keeps one entry per CDR3 protein. The table shows approximately 810,000 distinct CDR3 sequences, with about 30% occurring only once. This sequence originates from a woman aged 80 or over in good health. Sequenced sample: blood. The genes are TRBV11-2 and TRBJ2-3; D is uncertain. As DNA, the CDR3 is TGTGCCAGCAGCCACTCCCCCTATACGCAGTATTTT. Amino acid sequence: CASSHSPYTQYF.